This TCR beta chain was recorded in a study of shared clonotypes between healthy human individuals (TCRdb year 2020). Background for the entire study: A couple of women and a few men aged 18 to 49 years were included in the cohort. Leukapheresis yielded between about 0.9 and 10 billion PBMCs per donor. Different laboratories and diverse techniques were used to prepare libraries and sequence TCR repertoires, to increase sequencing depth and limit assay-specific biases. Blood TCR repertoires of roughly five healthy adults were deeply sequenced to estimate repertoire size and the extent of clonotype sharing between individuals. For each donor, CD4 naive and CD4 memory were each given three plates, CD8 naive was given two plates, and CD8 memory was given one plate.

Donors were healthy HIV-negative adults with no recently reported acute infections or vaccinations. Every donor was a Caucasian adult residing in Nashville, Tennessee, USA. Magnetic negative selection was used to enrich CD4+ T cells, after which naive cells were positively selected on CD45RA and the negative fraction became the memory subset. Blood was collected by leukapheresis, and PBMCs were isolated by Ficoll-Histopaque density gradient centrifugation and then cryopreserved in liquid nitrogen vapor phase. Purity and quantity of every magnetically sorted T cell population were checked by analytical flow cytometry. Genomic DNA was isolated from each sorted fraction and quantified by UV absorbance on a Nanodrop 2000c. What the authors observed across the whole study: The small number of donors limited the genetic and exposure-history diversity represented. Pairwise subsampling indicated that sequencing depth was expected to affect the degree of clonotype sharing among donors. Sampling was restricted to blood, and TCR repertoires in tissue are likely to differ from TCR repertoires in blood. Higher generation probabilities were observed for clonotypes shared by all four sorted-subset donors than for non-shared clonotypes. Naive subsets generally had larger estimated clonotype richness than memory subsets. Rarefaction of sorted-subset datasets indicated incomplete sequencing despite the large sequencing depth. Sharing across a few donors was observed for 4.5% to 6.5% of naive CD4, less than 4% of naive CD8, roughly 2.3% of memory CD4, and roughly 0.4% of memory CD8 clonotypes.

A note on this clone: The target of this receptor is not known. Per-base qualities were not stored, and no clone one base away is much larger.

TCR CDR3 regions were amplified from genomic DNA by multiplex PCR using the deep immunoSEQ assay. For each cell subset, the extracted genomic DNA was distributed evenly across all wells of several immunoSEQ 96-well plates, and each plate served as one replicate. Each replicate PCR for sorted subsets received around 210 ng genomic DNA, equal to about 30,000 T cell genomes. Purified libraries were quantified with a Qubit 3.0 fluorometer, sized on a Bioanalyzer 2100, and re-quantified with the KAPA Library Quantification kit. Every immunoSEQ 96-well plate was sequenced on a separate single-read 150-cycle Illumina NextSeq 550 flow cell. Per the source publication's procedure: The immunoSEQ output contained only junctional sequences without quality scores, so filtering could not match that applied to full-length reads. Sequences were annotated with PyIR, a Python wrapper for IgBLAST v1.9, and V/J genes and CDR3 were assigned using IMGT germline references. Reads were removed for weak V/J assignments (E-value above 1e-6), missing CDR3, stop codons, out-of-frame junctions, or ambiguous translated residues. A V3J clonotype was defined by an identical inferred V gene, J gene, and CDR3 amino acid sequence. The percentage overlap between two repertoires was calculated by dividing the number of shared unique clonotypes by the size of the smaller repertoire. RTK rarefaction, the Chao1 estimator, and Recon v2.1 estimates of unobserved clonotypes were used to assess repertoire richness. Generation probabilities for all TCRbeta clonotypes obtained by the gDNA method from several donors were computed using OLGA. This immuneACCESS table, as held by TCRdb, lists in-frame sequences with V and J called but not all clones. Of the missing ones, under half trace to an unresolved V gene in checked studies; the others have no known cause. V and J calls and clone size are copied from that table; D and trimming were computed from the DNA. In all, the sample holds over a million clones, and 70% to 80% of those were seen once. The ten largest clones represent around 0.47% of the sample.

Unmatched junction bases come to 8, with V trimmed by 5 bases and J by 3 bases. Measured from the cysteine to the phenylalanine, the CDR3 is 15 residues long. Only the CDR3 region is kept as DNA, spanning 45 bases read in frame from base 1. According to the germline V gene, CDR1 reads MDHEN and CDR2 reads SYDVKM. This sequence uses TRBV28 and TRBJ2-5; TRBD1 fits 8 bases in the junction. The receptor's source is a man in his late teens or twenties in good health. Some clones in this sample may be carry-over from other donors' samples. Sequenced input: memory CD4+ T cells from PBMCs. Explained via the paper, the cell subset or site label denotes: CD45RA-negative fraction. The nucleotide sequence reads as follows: TGTGCCAGCAGTACATACAGGGGGAGTGAAGAGACCCAGTACTTC. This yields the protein CASSTYRGSEETQYF.